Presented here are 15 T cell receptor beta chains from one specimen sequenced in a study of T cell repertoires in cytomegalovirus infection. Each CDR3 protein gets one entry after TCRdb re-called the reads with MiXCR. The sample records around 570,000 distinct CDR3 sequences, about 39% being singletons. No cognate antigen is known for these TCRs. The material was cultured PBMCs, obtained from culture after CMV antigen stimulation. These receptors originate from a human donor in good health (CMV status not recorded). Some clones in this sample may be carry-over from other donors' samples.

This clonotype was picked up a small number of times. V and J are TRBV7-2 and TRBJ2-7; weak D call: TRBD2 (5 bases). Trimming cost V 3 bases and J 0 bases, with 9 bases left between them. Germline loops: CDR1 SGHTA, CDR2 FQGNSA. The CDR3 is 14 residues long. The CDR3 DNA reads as TGTGCCAGCAGCTTTGCGGGTAACTCCTACGAGCAGTACTTC. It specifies CASSFAGNSYEQYF. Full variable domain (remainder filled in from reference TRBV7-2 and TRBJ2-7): GAGVSQSPSNKVTEKGKDVELRCDPISGHTALYWYRQSLGQGLEFLIYFQGNSAPDKSGLPSDRFSAERTGGSVSTLTIQRTQQEDSAVYLCASSFAGNSYEQYFGPGTRLTVT.

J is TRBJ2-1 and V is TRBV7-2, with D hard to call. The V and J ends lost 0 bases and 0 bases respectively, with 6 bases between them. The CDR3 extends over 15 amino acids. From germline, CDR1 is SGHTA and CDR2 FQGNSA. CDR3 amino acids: CASSLAQLSYNEQFF. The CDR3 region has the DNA TGTGCCAGCAGCTTAGCCCAACTCTCCTACAATGAGCAGTTCTTC. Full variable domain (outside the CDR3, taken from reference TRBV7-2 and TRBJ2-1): GAGVSQSPSNKVTEKGKDVELRCDPISGHTALYWYRQSLGQGLEFLIYFQGNSAPDKSGLPSDRFSAERTGGSVSTLTIQRTQQEDSAVYLCASSLAQLSYNEQFFGPGTRLTVL.

The CDR3 DNA reads as TGTGCCAGCAGCCGAACGGGGCGTAATGAGCAGTTCTTC. It specifies CASSRTGRNEQFF. This sequence joins TRBV6-8 and TRBJ2-1; either TRBD1 or TRBD2 may fit D (5 bases each). Germline loops: CDR1 MNHGY, CDR2 SAAAGT. The CDR3 runs 13 residues. With 6 bases removed from V and 7 bases from J, the gap between germline ends came to 13 bases.

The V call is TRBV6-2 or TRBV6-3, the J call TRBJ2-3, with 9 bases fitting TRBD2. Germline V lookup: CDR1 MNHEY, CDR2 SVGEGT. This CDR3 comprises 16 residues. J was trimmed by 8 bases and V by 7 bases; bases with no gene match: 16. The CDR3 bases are TGTGCCAGCACCGATCCTCGCGGGGGGGCCGAAGGTACGCAGTATTTT. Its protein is CASTDPRGGAEGTQYF.

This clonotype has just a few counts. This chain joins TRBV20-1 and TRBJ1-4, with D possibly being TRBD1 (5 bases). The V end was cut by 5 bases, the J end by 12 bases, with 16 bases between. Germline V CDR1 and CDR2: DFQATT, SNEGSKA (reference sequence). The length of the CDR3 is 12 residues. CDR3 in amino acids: CSAPRSGGELFF. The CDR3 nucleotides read TGCAGTGCTCCCAGGTCGGGGGGAGAACTGTTTTTT.

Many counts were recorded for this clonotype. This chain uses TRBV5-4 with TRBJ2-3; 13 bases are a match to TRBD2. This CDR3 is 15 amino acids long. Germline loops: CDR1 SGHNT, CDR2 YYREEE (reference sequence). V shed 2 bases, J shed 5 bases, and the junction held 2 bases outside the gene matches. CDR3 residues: CASSLRLAGGDTQYF. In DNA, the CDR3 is TGTGCCAGCAGCTTACGACTAGCGGGAGGAGATACGCAGTATTTT. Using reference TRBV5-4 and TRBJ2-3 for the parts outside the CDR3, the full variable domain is ETGVTQSPTHLIKTRGQQVTLRCSSQSGHNTVSWYQQALGQGPQFIFQYYREEENGRGNFPPRFSGLQFPNYSSELNVNALELDDSALYLCASSLRLAGGDTQYFGPGTRLTVL.

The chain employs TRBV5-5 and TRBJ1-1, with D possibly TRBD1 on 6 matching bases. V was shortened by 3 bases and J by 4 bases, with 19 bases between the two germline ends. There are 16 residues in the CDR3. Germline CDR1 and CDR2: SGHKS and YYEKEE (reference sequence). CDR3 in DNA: TGTGCCAGCAGCTCCTCCGGGACACCGTTAAGCACTGAAGCTTTCTTT. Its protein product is CASSSSGTPLSTEAFF. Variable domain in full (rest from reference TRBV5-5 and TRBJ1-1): DAGVTQSPTHLIKTRGQQVTLRCSPISGHKSVSWYQQVLGQGPQFIFQYYEKEERGRGNFPDRFSARQFPNYSSELNVNALLLGDSALYLCASSSSGTPLSTEAFFGQGTRLTVV.

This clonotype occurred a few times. The CDR3 region has the DNA TGTGCCAGCAGCTTGGTCATCCCCGATGAGCAGTTCTTC. Encoded protein: CASSLVIPDEQFF. The chain has TRBV7-2 and TRBJ2-1; D unresolved. CDR3 size: 13 residues. CDR1 is SGHTA, CDR2 FQGNSA, per germline. Trimming took 3 bases from V and 8 from J, leaving 11 bases between them.

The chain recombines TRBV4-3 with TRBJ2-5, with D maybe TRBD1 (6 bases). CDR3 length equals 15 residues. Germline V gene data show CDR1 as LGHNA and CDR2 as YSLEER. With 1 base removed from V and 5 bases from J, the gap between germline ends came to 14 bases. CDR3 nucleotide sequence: TGCGCCAGCAGCCAAGGGACAGCAACCGGGGAGACCCAGTACTTC. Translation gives CASSQGTATGETQYF.

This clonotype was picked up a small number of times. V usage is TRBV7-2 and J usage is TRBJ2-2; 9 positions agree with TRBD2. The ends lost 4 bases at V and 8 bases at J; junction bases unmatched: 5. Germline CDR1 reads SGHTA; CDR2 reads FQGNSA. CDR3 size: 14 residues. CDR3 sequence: CASSSILAGGELFF. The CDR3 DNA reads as TGTGCCAGCAGCTCGATCCTAGCGGGAGGGGAGCTGTTTTTT.

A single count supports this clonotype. The CDR3 protein is CSASRFGATDTQYF. The CDR3 DNA follows: TGCAGTGCTAGTCGGTTCGGGGCCACAGATACGCAGTATTTT. The chain combines TRBV20-1 with TRBJ2-3; the D gene could be TRBD1 or TRBD2 (5 bases each). Germline-derived CDR1 and CDR2 are DFQATT and SNEGSKA (reference sequence). The V and J ends lost 3 bases and 2 bases respectively, with 12 bases between them. The CDR3 totals 14 residues.

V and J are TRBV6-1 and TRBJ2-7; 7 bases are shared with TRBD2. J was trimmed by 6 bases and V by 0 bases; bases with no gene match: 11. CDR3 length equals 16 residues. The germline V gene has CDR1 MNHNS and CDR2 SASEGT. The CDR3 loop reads CASSEAGGAGPIEQYF. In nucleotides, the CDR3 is TGTGCCAGCAGTGAAGCGGGAGGAGCGGGGCCGATCGAGCAGTACTTC.

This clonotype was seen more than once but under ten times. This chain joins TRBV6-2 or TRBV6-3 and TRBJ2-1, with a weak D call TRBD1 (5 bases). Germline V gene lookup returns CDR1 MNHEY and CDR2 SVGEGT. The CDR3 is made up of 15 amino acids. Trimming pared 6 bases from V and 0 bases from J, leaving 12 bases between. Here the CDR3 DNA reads TGTGCCAGCAGAATGCAGGGTCCCTCCTACAATGAGCAGTTCTTC. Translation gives CASRMQGPSYNEQFF.

The CDR3 DNA follows: TGTGCCAGCAGACAGACTAGCGTGTCACCAGATACGCAGTATTTT. This gives the protein CASRQTSVSPDTQYF. The chain employs TRBV5-4 and TRBJ2-3; 8 bases are shared with TRBD2. The germline V gene encodes CDR1 SGHNT and CDR2 YYREEE (reference sequence). This CDR3 region has 15 residues. V lost 5 bases to trimming and J lost 4 bases; unmatched junction nucleotides: 9.

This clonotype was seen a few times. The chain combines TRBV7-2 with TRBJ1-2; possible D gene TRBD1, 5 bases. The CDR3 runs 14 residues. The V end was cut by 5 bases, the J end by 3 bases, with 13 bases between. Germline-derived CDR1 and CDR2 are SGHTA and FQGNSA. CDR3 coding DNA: TGTGCCAGCAGCCCGGCCCCGGGGGACTATGGCTACACCTTC. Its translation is CASSPAPGDYGYTF.